This is a list of T cell receptor beta chains from one sample in a study of shared clonotypes between healthy human individuals. This table comes from immunoSEQ multiplex PCR, and its TCRdb copy is limited to in-frame clones, with some not included. In the table there are around 1.1 million clones, approximately 80% of which are singletons. The sequenced sample consisted of memory CD4+ T cells from PBMCs. These receptor sequences come from a man aged 18 to 35 in good health. Some clones in this sample may be carry-over from other donors' samples. The CDR3 runs from the conserved cysteine through the conserved F or W. A D gene is named only where the DNA matches it firmly. Clone size, where shown, is once, few, many, or a class for clones that have expanded.

j_call: TRBJ2-5; clone_size: NA; d_call: NA; v_call: TRBV9; cdr3_aa: CASSVGYETQYF; cdr3_nt: TGTGCCAGCAGCGTAGGTTACGAGACCCAGTACTTC
j_call: TRBJ2-7; clone_size: once; d_call: NA; v_call: TRBV18; cdr3_aa: CASSPQTGTGVYEQYF; cdr3_nt: TGTGCCAGCTCACCACAAACCGGGACGGGGGTCTACGAGCAGTACTTC
j_call: TRBJ2-5; clone_size: NA; d_call: NA; v_call: TRBV5-5; cdr3_aa: CASSGPTGYQETQYF; cdr3_nt: TGTGCCAGCAGCGGACCGACAGGATACCAAGAGACCCAGTACTTC
j_call: TRBJ2-2; clone_size: few; d_call: TRBD2; v_call: TRBV7-6; cdr3_aa: CASSSPPGLAGVSGELFF; cdr3_nt: TGTGCCAGCAGCTCTCCCCCGGGACTAGCGGGAGTGTCCGGGGAGCTGTTTTTT
j_call: TRBJ2-7; clone_size: NA; d_call: NA; v_call: TRBV28; cdr3_aa: CASRSNRLSEQYF; cdr3_nt: TGTGCCAGCAGAAGTAACAGGCTGTCCGAGCAGTACTTC
j_call: TRBJ2-3; clone_size: NA; d_call: TRBD2; v_call: TRBV4-3; cdr3_aa: CASSQDRASGRSSTDTQYF; cdr3_nt: TGCGCCAGCAGCCAAGATAGGGCGAGCGGGAGGTCTAGCACAGATACGCAGTATTTT
j_call: TRBJ1-3; clone_size: few; d_call: NA; v_call: TRBV18; cdr3_aa: CASSPSAAGNTIYF; cdr3_nt: TGTGCCAGCTCACCGAGTGCTGCCGGAAACACCATATATTTT
j_call: TRBJ1-4; clone_size: NA; d_call: NA; v_call: TRBV28; cdr3_aa: CASSFPGTATNEKLFF; cdr3_nt: TGTGCCAGCAGTTTCCCAGGCACGGCAACTAATGAAAAACTGTTTTTT
j_call: TRBJ1-5; clone_size: NA; d_call: NA; v_call: TRBV6-6; cdr3_aa: CASSSPNQPQHF; cdr3_nt: TGTGCCAGCAGCTCCCCCAATCAGCCCCAGCATTTT
j_call: TRBJ1-5; clone_size: NA; d_call: NA; v_call: TRBV18; cdr3_aa: CASSGQQNQPQHF; cdr3_nt: TGTGCCAGCTCAGGCCAGCAGAATCAGCCCCAGCATTTT
j_call: TRBJ2-3; clone_size: NA; d_call: TRBD2; v_call: TRBV2; cdr3_aa: CASSPGGAGGPTDTQYF; cdr3_nt: TGTGCCAGCAGCCCTGGCGGGGCGGGAGGGCCCACAGATACGCAGTATTTT
j_call: TRBJ2-5; clone_size: NA; d_call: NA; v_call: TRBV4-2; cdr3_aa: CASSQDGGGTDPQETQYF; cdr3_nt: TGTGCCAGCAGCCAAGACGGGGGGGGGACAGATCCCCAAGAGACCCAGTACTTC
j_call: TRBJ2-3; clone_size: NA; d_call: TRBD2; v_call: TRBV5-1; cdr3_aa: CASSLMASGTSTDTQYF; cdr3_nt: TGCGCCAGCAGCTTGATGGCTAGCGGGACTAGCACAGATACGCAGTATTTT
j_call: TRBJ2-7; clone_size: many; d_call: TRBD1; v_call: TRBV7-9; cdr3_aa: CASSRDRDSYEQYF; cdr3_nt: TGTGCCAGCAGCCGGGACAGGGACTCCTACGAGCAGTACTTC
j_call: TRBJ2-1; clone_size: once; d_call: NA; v_call: TRBV28; cdr3_aa: CASSLSGSGSNEQFF; cdr3_nt: TGTGCCAGCAGTTTATCCGGGAGTGGGTCTAATGAGCAGTTCTTC
j_call: TRBJ2-1; clone_size: NA; d_call: TRBD2; v_call: TRBV13; cdr3_aa: CASSLPGLAGGSYNEQFF; cdr3_nt: TGTGCCAGCAGCTTACCGGGACTAGCGGGAGGTTCCTACAATGAGCAGTTCTTC
j_call: TRBJ2-7; clone_size: NA; d_call: NA; v_call: TRBV7-6; cdr3_aa: CASSLVGSGAYEQYF; cdr3_nt: TGTGCCAGCAGCTTAGTTGGGTCGGGAGCCTACGAGCAGTACTTC
j_call: TRBJ1-3; clone_size: NA; d_call: TRBD1; v_call: TRBV28; cdr3_aa: CASSPWGQAINTVISGNTIYF; cdr3_nt: TGTGCCAGCAGTCCCTGGGGACAGGCCATAAATACGGTAATCTCTGGAAACACCATATATTTT
j_call: TRBJ2-7; clone_size: NA; d_call: TRBD2; v_call: TRBV27; cdr3_aa: CASSLVGRVVHEQYF; cdr3_nt: TGTGCCAGCAGTTTAGTCGGGAGGGTAGTACACGAGCAGTACTTC
j_call: TRBJ2-4; clone_size: NA; d_call: NA; v_call: TRBV4-3; cdr3_aa: CASSQDEQNIQYF; cdr3_nt: TGCGCCAGCAGCCAAGATGAGCAAAACATTCAGTACTTC
j_call: TRBJ2-7; clone_size: NA; d_call: NA; v_call: TRBV5-4; cdr3_aa: CASSPGGGGNEQYF; cdr3_nt: TGTGCCAGCAGCCCTGGAGGAGGTGGGAACGAGCAGTACTTC
j_call: TRBJ1-2; clone_size: NA; d_call: NA; v_call: TRBV6-1; cdr3_aa: CASSEAAGTGYTF; cdr3_nt: TGTGCCAGCAGTGAAGCGGCAGGGACTGGCTACACCTTC
j_call: TRBJ2-7; clone_size: NA; d_call: NA; v_call: TRBV5-1; cdr3_aa: CASSPRLAYEQYF; cdr3_nt: TGCGCCAGCAGCCCCCGCCTCGCCTACGAGCAGTACTTC
j_call: TRBJ2-5; clone_size: NA; d_call: TRBD1; v_call: TRBV6-6; cdr3_aa: CASSSGTGPETQYF; cdr3_nt: TGTGCCAGCAGTTCCGGGACAGGGCCAGAGACCCAGTACTTC
j_call: TRBJ2-3; clone_size: NA; d_call: TRBD2; v_call: TRBV5-1; cdr3_aa: CASTLSSGRTDTQYF; cdr3_nt: TGCGCCAGCACCCTGTCTAGCGGTCGCACAGATACGCAGTATTTT